One and the same sample provided the 20 T cell receptor beta chains below, sequenced in a study of early T cells in non-severe SARS-CoV-2 infection (dated by TCRdb to about 2021). The method was 5' RACE. Sequencing relied on a NextSeq 500. The public reads were quality trimmed at Q25 with fastp and then assembled into clones with MiXCR by TCRdb, keeping productive beta chains. Each CDR3 protein appears once, grouped with its most common genes and DNA. The sample yields fewer than 80,000 distinct CDR3 sequences; approximately 13% were counted once. The top ten clones comprise roughly 5.3% of the sample. The sequenced sample was whole blood. The source of these receptors is an adult who was a healthcare worker with PCR-confirmed SARS-CoV-2 infection or an uninfected control (not recorded which).

In this sample, this clonotype turned up a few times. The V gene is TRBV20-1, the J gene TRBJ1-2; the D is unclear. The CDR3 has 13 amino acids. The V end lost 1 base, the J end lost 1 base, and 7 bases lay between the germline ends. From germline, CDR1 is DFQATT and CDR2 SNEGSKA (reference sequence). In DNA, the CDR3 is TGCAGTGCTAGAGCGCGAGTTAACTATGGCTACACCTTC. It specifies CSARARVNYGYTF.

About this clonotype: A much larger clone differs from this one at a single base, so this may be a read error. This chain uses TRBV7-9 with TRBJ1-5, with no clear D. CDR3 length: 12 amino acids. CDR1 is SEHNR and CDR2 is FQNEAQ in the germline V gene (reference sequence). The CDR3 sequence: CAGSFLSQPQHF. The CDR3 DNA reads TGTGCCGGCAGCTTCCTGTCACAGCCCCAGCATTTT.

This clonotype occurred a few times. CDR3 in DNA: TGTGCCAGCAGTCGGGGGACAGAGAACACTGAAGCTTTCTTT. Translated, it gives CASSRGTENTEAFF. The rearrangement joins TRBV27 to TRBJ1-1; 7 bases are a match to TRBD1. Germline V gene sequence: CDR1 MNHEY, CDR2 SMNVEV (reference sequence). Germline trimming cut 5 bases from V and 1 base from J; bases unmatched to any gene: 4. The CDR3 is 14 residues long.

The V call is TRBV15, the J call TRBJ2-3, with 8 bases identical to TRBD1. This CDR3 spans 19 amino acids. Per the germline V gene, CDR1 is LNHNV and CDR2 is YYDKDF (reference sequence). V shed 0 bases and J 0 bases; nucleotides not matched to a gene: 11. The CDR3 reads CATSRDTASGGSSTDTQYF. CDR3 nucleotide sequence: TGTGCCACCAGCAGAGATACCGCCTCAGGGGGCTCCAGCACAGATACGCAGTATTTT.

DNA of the CDR3: TGTGCCAGCAGGGGGACAGGGATCGGCTCACCCCTCCACTTT. It specifies CASRGTGIGSPLHF. This rearrangement joins TRBV6-5 to TRBJ1-6; 9 nucleotides match TRBD1. This CDR3 has 14 amino acids. Looked up from germline, CDR1 is MNHEY and CDR2 is SVGAGI. Losses at the gene ends were 6 bases for V and 10 bases for J; bases not matched to a gene: 7.

This clonotype was counted between two and nine times. The rearrangement uses TRBV7-9 and TRBJ2-3; no definite D call. CDR1 is SEHNR, CDR2 FQNEAQ, per germline (reference sequence). Trimming shortened V by 5 bases and J by 8 bases, and 11 bases separated the two germline ends. The CDR3 is 12 residues long. CDR3 in amino acids: CASSPTTGTQYF. Here the CDR3 DNA reads TGTGCCAGCAGCCCGACAACCGGTACGCAGTATTTT.

This clonotype was found many times. The chain recombines TRBV28 with TRBJ1-6; D uncertain. Trimming removed 6 bases from V and 13 bases from J, with 16 bases in between. Per the germline V gene, CDR1 is MDHEN and CDR2 is SYDVKM. The CDR3 is 13 amino acids. In nucleotides, the CDR3 is TGTGCCAGCAGCCTAGACGGACTCCGGCCCCTCCACTTT. Translation gives CASSLDGLRPLHF.

The chain combines TRBV19 with TRBJ2-3; 11 nucleotides align to TRBD1. CDR1 and CDR2 from the germline V gene are LNHDA and SQIVND (reference sequence). This CDR3 contains 14 residues. V trimming: 6 bases; J trimming: 5 bases; junction bases outside the gene matches: 4. This CDR3 reads CASSGQGAGDTQYF. The DNA of the CDR3 is TGTGCCAGTAGCGGACAGGGGGCCGGAGATACGCAGTATTTT.

This clonotype was recorded at least ten times. The V call is TRBV7-8, the J call TRBJ2-7, with D possibly being TRBD1 or TRBD2 (6 bases each). V was pared by 6 bases and J by 7 bases, with 19 bases between. The CDR3 has 14 amino acids. Germline lookup yields CDR1 SGHVS and CDR2 FQNEAQ. CDR3 DNA: TGTGCCAGCAGGCGGACCTCGGGGGCTGGGGAGCAGTACTTC. This encodes CASRRTSGAGEQYF.

The chain links TRBV29-1 to TRBJ2-3; no clear D gene. The CDR3 is 12 residues long. Between the trimmed V and J ends, which lost 3 bases and 4 bases, there was a span of 8 bases. The germline V gene encodes CDR1 SQVTM and CDR2 ANQGSEA. CDR3 in amino acids: CSVEWSADTQYF. CDR3 DNA: TGCAGCGTTGAGTGGAGTGCAGATACGCAGTATTTT.

The table lists this clonotype with a few counts. One end of the junction varies from germline; a read error may be responsible. This chain links TRBV4-1 with TRBJ2-2; TRBD2 might be the D (5 bases). Germline values: CDR1 MGHRA, CDR2 YSYEKL. This CDR3 is 16 amino acids long. Written as DNA, the CDR3 is TGCGCCAGCACCCAAAATCCAGGACTTAACACCGGGGAGCTGTTTTTT. Protein sequence: CASTQNPGLNTGELFF.

This chain links TRBV11-2 with TRBJ2-7, with 8 bases fitting TRBD1. The V gene end was trimmed by 1 base and the J gene end by 4 bases; junction bases not matched to a gene: 6. Germline CDR1 is SGHAT and CDR2 is FQNNGV. The CDR3 length is 15 residues. This CDR3 is CASSLAAGGGYEQYF. The DNA for the CDR3 is TGTGCCAGCAGCTTAGCGGCAGGGGGCGGATACGAGCAGTACTTC. The variable domain in full, with the rest retrieved from reference TRBV11-2 and TRBJ2-7, is EAGVAQSPRYKIIEKRQSVAFWCNPISGHATLYWYQQILGQGPKLLIQFQNNGVVDDSQLPKDRFSAERLKGVDSTLKIQPAKLEDSAVYLCASSLAAGGGYEQYFGPGTRLTVT.

This clonotype was counted at least ten times. The rearrangement uses TRBV11-2 and TRBJ2-7; D gene unclear. The CDR3 length is 14 residues. The germline CDR1 and CDR2 sequences are SGHAT and FQNNGV. V lost 5 bases to trimming and J lost 3 bases, with 14 bases between them. The CDR3: CASSPRLSSYEQYF. CDR3 in DNA: TGTGCCAGCAGCCCCCGGCTTTCAAGCTACGAGCAGTACTTC.

The V call is TRBV6-1, the J call TRBJ2-1; 12 bases map to TRBD1. Germline CDR1 and CDR2: MNHNS and SASEGT. The CDR3 extends over 16 amino acids. Trimming cost V 4 bases and J 5 bases; bases outside gene matches: 6. The CDR3 DNA sequence: TGTGCCAGCAGTGGCCGGGACAGGGGGCAGAACAATGAGCAGTTCTTC. Translated, it gives CASSGRDRGQNNEQFF.

The J gene is TRBJ2-7, the V gene TRBV7-2, with a weak D call TRBD1 (6 bases). The V gene's germline CDR1 is SGHTA and CDR2 FQGNSA. This CDR3 spans 14 amino acids. Trimming took off 4 bases at V and 1 base at J, with 11 bases between the two ends. The CDR3 DNA reads as TGTGCCAGCAGCTCCCAGGGGAGTTCCTACGAGCAGTACTTC. As protein: CASSSQGSSYEQYF.

This clonotype has just a few counts. The DNA of the CDR3 is TGTGCCAGCAGATCACAGGGGAAACCCCTCCACTTT. Amino acids: CASRSQGKPLHF. The chain recombines TRBV6-6 with TRBJ1-6; 7 bases agree with TRBD1. Per germline, CDR1 MNHNY and CDR2 SVGAGI (reference sequence). CDR3 length: 12 amino acids. V lost 6 bases, J lost 12 bases, and 5 bases stayed unmatched.

The chain employs TRBV7-9 and TRBJ1-4, with D maybe TRBD1 (6 bases). The CDR3 loop spans 15 amino acids. The V gene lost 7 bases and the J gene lost 6 bases, with 18 bases spanning the gap. CDR1 is SEHNR and CDR2 is FQNEAQ in the germline V gene (reference sequence). Here the CDR3 reads CASTFSTGRDEKLFF. CDR3 DNA sequence: TGTGCCAGCACCTTCTCGACAGGACGAGATGAAAAACTGTTTTTT.

At least ten counts were recorded for this clonotype. The chain is built from TRBV6-6 and TRBJ2-7; 8 nucleotides line up with TRBD1. CDR1 is MNHNY, CDR2 SVGAGI, per germline (reference sequence). The V and J ends lost 7 bases and 4 bases, in that order; junction bases with no gene match: 6. The length of the CDR3 is 13 residues. DNA of the CDR3: TGTGCCAGCATTATGGACAGGGCGTACGAGCAGTACTTC. It yields the protein CASIMDRAYEQYF.

There are a few counts of this clonotype. The chain couples TRBV7-6 to TRBJ2-1; 8 bases match TRBD1. Germline V lookup: CDR1 SGHVS, CDR2 FNYEAQ. The trim removed 3 bases at V and 4 bases at J, leaving 5 bases unmatched. The CDR3 runs 15 residues. CDR3 loop: CASSFGQGPYNEQFF. The CDR3 DNA is TGTGCCAGCAGCTTCGGACAGGGCCCTTACAATGAGCAGTTCTTC.

This chain joins TRBV5-8 and TRBJ2-3; 7 bases line up with TRBD2. Germline CDR1 reads SGHTS; CDR2 reads YDEGEE. Germline trimming cut 2 bases from V and 10 bases from J; bases unmatched to any gene: 7. This CDR3 comprises 13 residues. The CDR3 here is CASSFGRESPQYF. The CDR3 DNA follows: TGTGCCAGCAGCTTCGGGCGGGAGTCGCCGCAGTATTTT.